The 22 T cell receptor beta chains below come from one sample, sequenced in a study of T cell repertoires in cytomegalovirus infection. No antigen is known for these receptors. MiXCR was run by TCRdb on the reads, yielding one entry per CDR3 protein. This table holds some 900,000 distinct CDR3 sequences, approximately 30% found once. Sequencing was performed on cultured CD8+ T cells from PBMCs, taken from culture after CMV antigen stimulation. These receptors all stem from a human donor in good health (CMV status not recorded). Some clones in this sample may be carry-over from other donors' samples.

This clonotype came up a few times. The rearrangement links TRBV11-1 to TRBJ2-1, with a weak D call TRBD2 (5 bases). CDR1 is SGHAT, CDR2 FQDESV, per germline (reference sequence). Trimming removed 5 bases at V and 4 bases at J, with 12 bases between. The CDR3 loop spans 14 amino acids. DNA for the CDR3: TGTGCCAGCAGCGCCCTTCCGGGGTACAATGAGCAGTTCTTC. This gives the protein CASSALPGYNEQFF.

The rearrangement links TRBV27 to TRBJ2-2; D is ambiguous. Between the trimmed V and J ends, which lost 8 bases and 1 base, there was a span of 8 bases. The CDR3 contains 13 residues. CDR1 and CDR2 from the germline V gene are MNHEY and SMNVEV (reference sequence). The CDR3 loop is CASVYQNTGELFF. DNA of the CDR3: TGTGCCAGCGTCTACCAGAACACCGGGGAGCTGTTTTTT.

This chain connects TRBV19 to TRBJ2-3; D may be TRBD1 (6 bases). CDR3 size: 13 residues. Looked up from germline, CDR1 is LNHDA and CDR2 is SQIVND (reference sequence). Trimming removed 10 bases from V and 3 bases from J, with 14 bases in between. The CDR3 loop reads CATLGAPTDTQYF. The CDR3 DNA follows: TGTGCCACCCTGGGGGCCCCAACAGATACGCAGTATTTT. The full variable domain, in which reference TRBV19 and TRBJ2-3 provide the parts outside the CDR3, is DGGITQSPKYLFRKEGQNVTLSCEQNLNHDAMYWYRQDPGQGLRLIYYSQIVNDFQKGDIAEGYSVSREKKESFPLTVTSAQKNPTAFYLCATLGAPTDTQYFGPGTRLTVL.

This chain links TRBV6-5 with TRBJ2-1; D might be TRBD2 (6 bases). CDR1 and CDR2 (germline): MNHEY, SVGAGI. This CDR3 is 17 amino acids long. Trimming took 0 bases from V and 1 from J, leaving 13 bases between them. CDR3 sequence (DNA): TGTGCCAGCAGTTACTCAGAGCGGGCGTTGTCCTACAATGAGCAGTTCTTC. Encoded protein: CASSYSERALSYNEQFF.

The V call is TRBV9, the J call TRBJ2-1; D is possibly TRBD2 (5 bases). CDR1 and CDR2 (germline): SGDLS, YYNGEE. This CDR3 region has 15 residues. Trimming cost V 0 bases and J 6 bases, with 13 bases left between them. This chain's CDR3 is CASSVEGGRVNEQFF. The CDR3 nucleotides read TGTGCCAGCAGCGTAGAAGGAGGACGGGTCAATGAGCAGTTCTTC. Full variable domain (remainder filled in from reference TRBV9 and TRBJ2-1): DSGVTQTPKHLITATGQRVTLRCSPRSGDLSVYWYQQSLDQGLQFLIQYYNGEERAKGNILERFSAQQFPDLHSELNLSSLELGDSALYFCASSVEGGRVNEQFFGPGTRLTVL.

This chain uses TRBV7-6 with TRBJ1-4; TRBD1 aligns across 7 bases. After removal of 5 bases from V and 6 bases from J, the junction contained 12 bases not matched to a gene. In germline, CDR1 is SGHVS, CDR2 FNYEAQ. This CDR3 contains 16 residues. DNA for the CDR3: TGTGCCAGCAGCACATCTCCCGACAGGGTTTATGAAAAACTGTTTTTT. Encoded protein: CASSTSPDRVYEKLFF.

The gene calls are TRBV5-4 and TRBJ2-3; D is ambiguous. Germline values: CDR1 SGHNT, CDR2 YYREEE (reference sequence). Trimming cost V 5 bases and J 0 bases, with 10 bases left between them. CDR3 size: 14 residues. CDR3 coding DNA: TGTGCCAGCAGTAGGGCCCCGAGCACAGATACGCAGTATTTT. It encodes CASSRAPSTDTQYF.

The sample holds many counts of this clonotype. The chain recombines TRBV7-9 with TRBJ2-2; D might be TRBD1 or TRBD2, each matching 5 bases. The ends were cut back, 3 bases at V and 8 bases at J, with 19 bases in the middle. The CDR3 is 16 residues long. The germline V gene encodes CDR1 SEHNR and CDR2 FQNEAQ (reference sequence). The CDR3 sequence is CASSFTMGRLFGELFF. The CDR3 DNA reads TGTGCCAGCAGCTTTACTATGGGACGGCTTTTTGGGGAGCTGTTTTTT.

This clonotype was observed at least ten times. This sequence may be a read error, since a much larger clone differs from it by one base. This chain uses TRBV7-3 with TRBJ2-1; TRBD2 agrees at 11 bases. V gave up 1 base and J gave up 4 bases; unmatched junction bases: 0. The CDR3 runs to 15 residues. Germline CDR1 SGHTA, CDR2 FQGTGA. The CDR3 DNA sequence: TGTGCCAGCAGCTTAATAGCGGGGGGGTACAATGAGCAGTTCTTC. It codes for CASSLIAGGYNEQFF.

This clonotype appeared a few times. The genes are TRBV7-9 and TRBJ2-7; 7 bases agree with TRBD1. This CDR3 spans 12 amino acids. The V gene end was trimmed by 2 bases and the J gene end by 6 bases; junction bases not matched to a gene: 1. Germline V gene sequence: CDR1 SEHNR, CDR2 FQNEAQ (reference sequence). The chain's CDR3 is CASSLSGGEQYV. The DNA of the CDR3 is TGTGCCAGCAGCTTATCAGGGGGCGAGCAGTACGTC.

This clonotype was observed a single time. This chain uses TRBV20-1 with TRBJ2-2; D remains ambiguous. This CDR3 contains 16 residues. Deletions cut 0 bases from V and 1 base from J, with 12 bases between. Looked up from germline, CDR1 is DFQATT and CDR2 is SNEGSKA (reference sequence). This CDR3 reads CSARDMTGQNTGELFF. DNA for the CDR3: TGCAGTGCTAGAGATATGACGGGTCAGAACACCGGGGAGCTGTTTTTT.

The genes are TRBV27 and TRBJ1-5; 8 bases agree with TRBD1. The CDR3 contains 16 residues. CDR1 is MNHEY and CDR2 is SMNVEV in the germline V gene (reference sequence). Trimming removed 1 base from V and 2 bases from J; junction bases left unmatched: 4. The CDR3 spells CASSLLWTGRNQPQHF. The CDR3 region has the DNA TGTGCCAGCAGTTTATTATGGACAGGGCGCAATCAGCCCCAGCATTTT.

This clonotype has just a few counts. The CDR3 here is CSAHGTEQFF. The DNA of the CDR3 is TGCAGTGCTCACGGGACGGAGCAGTTCTTC. This chain links TRBV20-1 with TRBJ2-1; D assignment may be TRBD1 or TRBD2 (5 bases each). V shed 5 bases and J shed 10 bases, with 9 bases lying between them. This CDR3 is built from 10 residues. Germline CDR1 and CDR2: DFQATT and SNEGSKA (reference sequence).

This clonotype has only a few counts. The genes are TRBV19 and TRBJ1-1; 8 bases map to TRBD1. The CDR3 spans 14 residues. V trimming: 4 bases; J trimming: 3 bases; junction bases outside the gene matches: 4. The germline V gene has CDR1 LNHDA and CDR2 SQIVND (reference sequence). CDR3 nucleotide sequence: TGTGCCAGTAGTACCGGGACAGGACACACTGAAGCTTTCTTT. Translated, it gives CASSTGTGHTEAFF.

The chain combines TRBV14 with TRBJ2-6; the D gene is possibly TRBD1 (6 bases). Germline values: CDR1 SGHDN, CDR2 FVKESK. CDR3 length: 18 residues. Trimming removed 2 bases from V and 1 base from J, with 15 bases in between. In nucleotides, the CDR3 is TGTGCCAGCAGCCAATCCAGGGGTCTGGGTTCTGGGGCCAACGTCCTGACTTTC. Translation: CASSQSRGLGSGANVLTF. The entire variable domain, with the rest obtained from reference TRBV14 and TRBJ2-6, is as follows: EAGVTQFPSHSVIEKGQTVTLRCDPISGHDNLYWYRRVMGKEIKFLLHFVKESKQDESGMPNNRFLAERTGGTYSTLKVQPAELEDSGVYFCASSQSRGLGSGANVLTFGAGSRLTVL.

The chain links TRBV19 to TRBJ1-1, with D possibly TRBD1 on 5 matching bases. The CDR3 spans 13 residues. Germline V CDR1 and CDR2: LNHDA, SQIVND (reference sequence). Trimming removed 7 bases at V and 0 bases at J, with 9 bases between. CDR3 in DNA: TGTGCCAGTATGGGACTGATGAACACTGAAGCTTTCTTT. Encoded protein: CASMGLMNTEAFF.

A note on this clonotype: This likely stems from a read error, as it lies one base from a far larger clone. The gene calls are TRBV6-8 and TRBJ1-1, with D perhaps TRBD1 (5 bases). CDR3 length equals 11 residues. Per germline, CDR1 MNHGY and CDR2 SAAAGT. V lost 8 bases, J lost 4 bases, and 8 bases lay in between. The DNA for the CDR3 is TGTGCCAGCGGAGGGGCCACTGAAGCTTTCTTT. It specifies CASGGATEAFF.

The rearrangement uses TRBV10-3 and TRBJ1-5; 9 bases agree with TRBD1. The germline gives CDR1 ENHRY, CDR2 SYGVKD. This CDR3 comprises 17 residues. V shed 3 bases, J shed 3 bases, and the junction held 9 bases outside the gene matches. For the CDR3, the DNA is TGTGCCATCAGTGACGAGGGGGGACAGGGATTCAATCAGCCCCAGCATTTT. It encodes CAISDEGGQGFNQPQHF.

The chain carries TRBV11-3 and TRBJ1-2; no reliable D call. Between the trimmed V and J ends, which lost 4 bases and 4 bases, there was a span of 7 bases. Germline V CDR1 and CDR2: SGHNT, YENEEA. This CDR3 spans 12 amino acids. The DNA of the CDR3 is TGTGCCAGCAGCTCACATGTCTATGGCTACACCTTC. It is translated as CASSSHVYGYTF.

The J gene is TRBJ1-1, the V gene TRBV7-3, with D possibly being TRBD1 (5 bases). The CDR3 totals 15 residues. From germline, CDR1 is SGHTA and CDR2 FQGTGA. The ends were cut back, 4 bases at V and 4 bases at J, with 16 bases in the middle. CDR3 sequence (DNA): TGTGCCAGCAGCTCCGTAGGGGTTCAGCGCACTGAAGCTTTCTTT. Translated: CASSSVGVQRTEAFF.

This clonotype was seen a handful of times. The chain carries TRBV6-2 or TRBV6-3 and TRBJ2-3, with 7 bases identical to TRBD2. This CDR3 has 15 residues. Germline V gene sequence: CDR1 MNHEY, CDR2 SVGEGT. Germline trimming cut 6 bases from V and 5 bases from J; bases unmatched to any gene: 11. CDR3 coding DNA: TGTGCCAGCAGCCGCCCTTGGGGGGGTGAAGATACGCAGTATTTT. This codes for CASSRPWGGEDTQYF.

In nucleotides, the CDR3 is TGTGCCAGTAGTCTTGGGACAGGGGGCCAGGAAGCTTTCTTT. This sequence encodes CASSLGTGGQEAFF. This chain connects TRBV19 to TRBJ1-1, with TRBD1 matching over 12 bases. The CDR3 extends over 14 amino acids. From germline, CDR1 is LNHDA and CDR2 SQIVND (reference sequence). V was clipped by 5 bases and J by 8 bases; unmatched bases: 6.